This TCR beta chain was profiled in a study of cytomegalovirus exposure and HLA in healthy donors. General study findings and limits: Cytomegalovirus association was assigned to about 180 TCR beta chains. Several of the most significant clusters appeared, in a later analysis, to be linked to common viral pathogens. In vitro checks showed that a few CMV-associated chains really do target CMV antigens.

The primer mix had 60 Vbeta and 13 Jbeta primers. The repertoire was sequenced with immunoSEQ multiplex PCR; TCRdb's copy has only in-frame clones and lacks some. The top ten hold 0.95% to 1.4% of the sample, which has about 150,000 clones, nearly 80% seen once. On this clone: No antigen is known for it.

The CDR3 sequence is 15 residues long. Germline V lookup: CDR1 MNHEY, CDR2 SMNVEV (reference sequence). Between the trimmed V and J ends, which lost 2 bases and 7 bases, there was a span of 17 bases. Sequencing was carried out using PBMCs. The sequence came from a male donor in good health and CMV-seronegative. This chain joins TRBV27 and TRBJ1-1; D gene unclear. CDR3 nucleotides: TGTGCCAGCAGTTTAGGGCCGAGTGGGCCATTTGAAGCTTTCTTT. This codes for CASSLGPSGPFEAFF.